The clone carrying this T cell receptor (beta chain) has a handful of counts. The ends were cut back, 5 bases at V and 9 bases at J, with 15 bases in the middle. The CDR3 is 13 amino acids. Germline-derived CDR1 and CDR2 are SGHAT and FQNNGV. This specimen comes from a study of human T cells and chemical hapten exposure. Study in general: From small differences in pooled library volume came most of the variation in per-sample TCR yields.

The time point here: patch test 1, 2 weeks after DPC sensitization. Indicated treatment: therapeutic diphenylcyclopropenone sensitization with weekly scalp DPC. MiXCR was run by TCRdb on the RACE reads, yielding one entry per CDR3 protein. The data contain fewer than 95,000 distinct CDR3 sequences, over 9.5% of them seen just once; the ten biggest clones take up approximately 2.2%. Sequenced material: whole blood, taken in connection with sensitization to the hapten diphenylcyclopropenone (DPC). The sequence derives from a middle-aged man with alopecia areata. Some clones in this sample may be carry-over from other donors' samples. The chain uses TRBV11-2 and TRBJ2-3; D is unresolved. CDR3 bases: TGTGCCAGCAGCCTTTCTAGGCGTTGGACGCAGTATTTT. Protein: CASSLSRRWTQYF.